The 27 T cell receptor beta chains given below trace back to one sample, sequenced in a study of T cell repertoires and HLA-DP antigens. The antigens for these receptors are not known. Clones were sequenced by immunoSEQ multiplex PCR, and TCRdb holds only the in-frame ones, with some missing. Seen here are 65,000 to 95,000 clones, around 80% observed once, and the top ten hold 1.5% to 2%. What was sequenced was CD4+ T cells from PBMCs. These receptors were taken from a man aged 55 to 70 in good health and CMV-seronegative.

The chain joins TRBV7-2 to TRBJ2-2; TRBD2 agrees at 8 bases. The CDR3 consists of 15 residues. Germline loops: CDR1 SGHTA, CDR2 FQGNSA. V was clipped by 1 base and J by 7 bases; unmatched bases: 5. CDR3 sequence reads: CASSLEAGGGGELFF. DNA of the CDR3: TGTGCCAGCAGCTTAGAGGCGGGAGGAGGCGGGGAGCTGTTTTTT.

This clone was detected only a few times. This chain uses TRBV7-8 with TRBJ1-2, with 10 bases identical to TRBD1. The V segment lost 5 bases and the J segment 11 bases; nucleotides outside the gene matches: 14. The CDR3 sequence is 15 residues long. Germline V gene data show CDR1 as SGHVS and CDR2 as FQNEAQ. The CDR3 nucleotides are TGTGCCAGCAGCCCCTCGGGACAGGGGAGTAAAGGGTACACCTTC. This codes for CASSPSGQGSKGYTF. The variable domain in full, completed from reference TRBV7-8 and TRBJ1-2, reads GAGVSQSPRYKVAKRGQDVALRCDPISGHVSLFWYQQALGQGPEFLTYFQNEAQLDKSGLPSDRFFAERPEGSVSTLKIQRTQQEDSAVYLCASSPSGQGSKGYTFGSGTRLTVV.

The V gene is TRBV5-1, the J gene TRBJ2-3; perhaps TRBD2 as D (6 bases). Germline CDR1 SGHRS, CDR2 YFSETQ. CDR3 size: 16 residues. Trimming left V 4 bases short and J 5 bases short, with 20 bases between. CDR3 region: CASSVGGGAFGDTQYF. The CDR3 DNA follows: TGCGCCAGCAGCGTTGGCGGAGGGGCTTTTGGAGATACGCAGTATTTT.

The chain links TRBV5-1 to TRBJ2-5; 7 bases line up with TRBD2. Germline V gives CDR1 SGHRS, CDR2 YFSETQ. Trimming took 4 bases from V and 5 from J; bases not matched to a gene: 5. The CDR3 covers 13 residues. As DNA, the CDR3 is TGCGCCAGCAGCCGGGGGGTTACGGAGACCCAGTACTTC. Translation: CASSRGVTETQYF. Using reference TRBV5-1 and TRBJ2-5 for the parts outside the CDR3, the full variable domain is KAGVTQTPRYLIKTRGQQVTLSCSPISGHRSVSWYQQTPGQGLQFLFEYFSETQRNKGNFPGRFSGRQFSNSRSEMNVSTLELGDSALYLCASSRGVTETQYFGPGTRLLVL.

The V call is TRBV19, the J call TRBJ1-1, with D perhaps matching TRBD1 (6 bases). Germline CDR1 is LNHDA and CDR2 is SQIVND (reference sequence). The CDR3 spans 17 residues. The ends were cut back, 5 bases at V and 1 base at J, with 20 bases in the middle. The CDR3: CASSPTVRQVWNTEAFF. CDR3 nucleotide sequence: TGTGCCAGTAGTCCTACGGTCCGACAGGTCTGGAACACTGAAGCTTTCTTT.

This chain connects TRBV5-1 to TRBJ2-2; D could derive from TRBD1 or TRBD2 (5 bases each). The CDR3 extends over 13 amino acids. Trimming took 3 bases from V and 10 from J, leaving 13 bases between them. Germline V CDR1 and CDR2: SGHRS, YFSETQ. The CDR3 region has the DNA TGCGCCAGCAGCTCGTCCCGGGACGCGGAGCTGTTTTTT. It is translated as CASSSSRDAELFF.

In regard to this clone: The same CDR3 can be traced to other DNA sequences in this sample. CDR3 coding DNA: TGCGCCAGCAGCTTGGGGGGACTAGCGGGAGCCAGAAATGAGCAGTTCTTC. It encodes CASSLGGLAGARNEQFF. This chain connects TRBV5-1 to TRBJ2-1; 14 bases line up with TRBD2. Germline CDR1 and CDR2: SGHRS and YFSETQ. V was clipped by 0 bases and J by 7 bases; unmatched bases: 6. CDR3 length: 17 residues.

CDR3 amino acids: CAWSVLWGTNSPLHF. The CDR3 bases are TGTGCCTGGAGTGTACTGTGGGGGACTAATTCACCCCTCCACTTT. The chain carries TRBV30 and TRBJ1-6; possible D gene TRBD1, 5 bases. The CDR3 extends over 15 amino acids. V lost 0 bases and J lost 6, with 12 bases in between. Per the germline V gene, CDR1 is GTSNPN and CDR2 is SVGIG (reference sequence).

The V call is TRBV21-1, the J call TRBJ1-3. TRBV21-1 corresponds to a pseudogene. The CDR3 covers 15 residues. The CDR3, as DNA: TGTGCCAGCAATTGGGGGTATTACTCTGGAAACACCATATATTTT. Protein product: CASNWGYYSGNTIYF.

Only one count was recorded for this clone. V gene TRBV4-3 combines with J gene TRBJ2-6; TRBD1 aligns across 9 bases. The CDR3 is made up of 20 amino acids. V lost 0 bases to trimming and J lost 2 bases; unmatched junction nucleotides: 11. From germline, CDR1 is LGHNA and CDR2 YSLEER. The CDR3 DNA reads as TGCGCCAGCAGCCAAGATAAGTTCGGGACAGGGTTTCCTGGGGCCAACGTCCTGACTTTC. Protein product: CASSQDKFGTGFPGANVLTF.

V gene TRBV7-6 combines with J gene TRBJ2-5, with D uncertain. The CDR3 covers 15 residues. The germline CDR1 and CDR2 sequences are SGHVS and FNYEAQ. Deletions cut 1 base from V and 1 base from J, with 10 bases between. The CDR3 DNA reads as TGTGCCAGCAGCTTAGTGCCGGTACCCCAAGAGACCCAGTACTTC. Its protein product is CASSLVPVPQETQYF. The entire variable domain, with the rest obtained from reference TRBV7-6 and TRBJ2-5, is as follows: GAGVSQSPRYKVTKRGQDVALRCDPISGHVSLYWYRQALGQGPEFLTYFNYEAQQDKSGLPNDRFSAERPEGSISTLTIQRTEQRDSAMYRCASSLVPVPQETQYFGPGTRLLVL.

CDR3 protein: CASSSYWDRGRDEQYF. In DNA form, the CDR3 reads TGTGCCAGCAGCTCCTATTGGGACAGGGGAAGGGACGAGCAGTACTTC. The chain is built from TRBV5-5 and TRBJ2-7; 10 nucleotides line up with TRBD1. The length of the CDR3 is 16 residues. After removal of 3 bases from V and 5 bases from J, the junction contained 11 bases not matched to a gene. Germline CDR1 SGHKS, CDR2 YYEKEE (reference sequence).

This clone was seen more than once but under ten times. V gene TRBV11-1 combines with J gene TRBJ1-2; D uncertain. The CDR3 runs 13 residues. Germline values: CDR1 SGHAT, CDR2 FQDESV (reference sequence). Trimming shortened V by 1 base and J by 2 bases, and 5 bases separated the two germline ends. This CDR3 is CASSLGENYGYTF. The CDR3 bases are TGTGCCAGCAGCTTAGGGGAGAACTATGGCTACACCTTC.

The CDR3 bases are TGTGCCAGCAGCTTTGGGGGGGAAAAACTGTTTTTT. Protein sequence: CASSFGGEKLFF. The genes are TRBV7-2 and TRBJ1-4; possible D gene TRBD1, 5 bases. The CDR3 consists of 12 residues. V was trimmed by 3 bases and J by 8 bases, leaving 7 bases between them. Germline CDR1 is SGHTA and CDR2 is FQGNSA.

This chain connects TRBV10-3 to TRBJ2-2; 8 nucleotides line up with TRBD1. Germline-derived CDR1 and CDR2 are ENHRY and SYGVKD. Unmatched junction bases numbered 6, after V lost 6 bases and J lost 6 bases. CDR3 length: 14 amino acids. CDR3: CAIRPGTGSGELFF. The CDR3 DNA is TGTGCCATCAGACCTGGGACAGGCTCCGGGGAGCTGTTTTTT.

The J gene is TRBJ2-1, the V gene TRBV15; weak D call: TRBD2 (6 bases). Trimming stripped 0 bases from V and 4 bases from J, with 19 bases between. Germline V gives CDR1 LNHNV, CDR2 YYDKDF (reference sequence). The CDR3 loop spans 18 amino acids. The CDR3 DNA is TGTGCCACCAGCAGAGAGACCTATAGTCTAGGAGGGTACAATGAGCAGTTCTTC. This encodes CATSRETYSLGGYNEQFF.

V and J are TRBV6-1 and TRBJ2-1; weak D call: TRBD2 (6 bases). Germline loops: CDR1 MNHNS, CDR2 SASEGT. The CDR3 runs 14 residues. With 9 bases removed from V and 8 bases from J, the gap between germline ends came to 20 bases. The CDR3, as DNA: TGTGCCAGTCGTACCGGGACTGCCCTGGATGAGCAGTTCTTC. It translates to CASRTGTALDEQFF.

CDR3 sequence reads: CASNIGQSYEQYF. CDR3 in DNA: TGTGCCAGCAACATTGGACAGTCCTACGAGCAGTACTTC. The chain combines TRBV6-6 with TRBJ2-7; D is perhaps TRBD1 (6 bases). The V end was cut by 7 bases, the J end by 1 base, with 11 bases between. The CDR3 is 13 residues long. The germline gives CDR1 MNHNY, CDR2 SVGAGI (reference sequence).

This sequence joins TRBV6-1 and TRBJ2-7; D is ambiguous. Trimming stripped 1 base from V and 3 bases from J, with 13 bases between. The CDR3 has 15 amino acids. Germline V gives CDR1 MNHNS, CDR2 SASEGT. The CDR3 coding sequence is TGTGCCAGCAGTGAAGATCATCAGGCCTTCTACGAGCAGTACGTC. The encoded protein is CASSEDHQAFYEQYV.

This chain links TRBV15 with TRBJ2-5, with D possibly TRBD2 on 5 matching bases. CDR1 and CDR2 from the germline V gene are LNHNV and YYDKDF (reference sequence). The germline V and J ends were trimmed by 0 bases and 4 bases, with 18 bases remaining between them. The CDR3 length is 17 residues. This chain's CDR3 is CATSRESGLTSAETQYF. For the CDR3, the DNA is TGTGCCACCAGCAGAGAAAGCGGACTCACCTCGGCAGAGACCCAGTACTTC.

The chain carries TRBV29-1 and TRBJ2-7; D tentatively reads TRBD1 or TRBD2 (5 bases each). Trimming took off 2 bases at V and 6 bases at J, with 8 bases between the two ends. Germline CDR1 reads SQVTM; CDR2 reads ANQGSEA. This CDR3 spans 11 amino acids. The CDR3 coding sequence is TGCAGCGTTGAAAAGGGGAGCGAGCAGTACTTC. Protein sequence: CSVEKGSEQYF.

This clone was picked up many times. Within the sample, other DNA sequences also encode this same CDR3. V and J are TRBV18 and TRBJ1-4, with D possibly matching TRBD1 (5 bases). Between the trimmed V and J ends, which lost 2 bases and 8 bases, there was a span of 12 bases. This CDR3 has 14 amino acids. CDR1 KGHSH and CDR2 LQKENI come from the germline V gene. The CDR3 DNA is TGTGCCAGCTCACCAGGCAGGGAGGAAGAAAAACTGTTTTTT. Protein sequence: CASSPGREEEKLFF.

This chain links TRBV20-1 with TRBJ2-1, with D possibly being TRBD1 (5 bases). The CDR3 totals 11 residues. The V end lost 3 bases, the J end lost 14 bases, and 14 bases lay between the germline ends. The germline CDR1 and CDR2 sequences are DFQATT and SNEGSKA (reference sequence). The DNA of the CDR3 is TGCAGTGCTAGTCTAGGGTCACAGGAGTTCTTC. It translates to CSASLGSQEFF.

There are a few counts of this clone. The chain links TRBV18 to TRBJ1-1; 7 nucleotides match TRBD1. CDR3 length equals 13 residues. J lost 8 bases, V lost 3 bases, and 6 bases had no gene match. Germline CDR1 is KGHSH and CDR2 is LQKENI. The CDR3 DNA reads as TGTGCCAGCTCACCGGAACAGGGGTTGGAAGCTTTCTTT. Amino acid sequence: CASSPEQGLEAFF.

CDR3 sequence reads: CASSRRADRTGTSGNTIYF. The CDR3 region has the DNA TGCGCCAGCAGCCGAAGGGCGGACAGGACGGGGACCTCTGGAAACACCATATATTTT. This chain connects TRBV4-3 to TRBJ1-3; 7 nucleotides agree with TRBD1. Germline V gene data show CDR1 as LGHNA and CDR2 as YSLEER. The CDR3 consists of 19 residues. The ends lost 4 bases at V and 0 bases at J; junction bases unmatched: 15.

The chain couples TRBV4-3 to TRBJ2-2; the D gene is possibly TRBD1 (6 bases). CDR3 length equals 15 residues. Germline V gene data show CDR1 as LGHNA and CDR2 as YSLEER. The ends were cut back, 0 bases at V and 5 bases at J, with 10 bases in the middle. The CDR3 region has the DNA TGCGCCAGCAGCCAAGATGTGGGACAAACCGGGGAGCTGTTTTTT. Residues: CASSQDVGQTGELFF.

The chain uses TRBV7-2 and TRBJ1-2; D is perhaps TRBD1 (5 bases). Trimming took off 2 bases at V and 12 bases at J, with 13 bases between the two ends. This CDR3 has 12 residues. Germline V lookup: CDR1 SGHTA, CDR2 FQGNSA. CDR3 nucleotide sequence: TGTGCCAGCAGCTTAATTGGTCGGGGCCACACCTTC. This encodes CASSLIGRGHTF.